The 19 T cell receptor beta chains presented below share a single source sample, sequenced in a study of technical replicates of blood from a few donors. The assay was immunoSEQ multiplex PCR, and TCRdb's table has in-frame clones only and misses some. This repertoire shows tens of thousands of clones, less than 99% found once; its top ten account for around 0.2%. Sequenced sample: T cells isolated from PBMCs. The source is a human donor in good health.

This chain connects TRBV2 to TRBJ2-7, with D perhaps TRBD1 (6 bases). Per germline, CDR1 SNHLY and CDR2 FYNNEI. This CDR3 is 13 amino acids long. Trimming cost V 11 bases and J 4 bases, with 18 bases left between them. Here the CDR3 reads CAGLRTDAYEQYF. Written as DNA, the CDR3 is TGTGCCGGGCTTCGGACAGATGCGTACGAGCAGTACTTC.

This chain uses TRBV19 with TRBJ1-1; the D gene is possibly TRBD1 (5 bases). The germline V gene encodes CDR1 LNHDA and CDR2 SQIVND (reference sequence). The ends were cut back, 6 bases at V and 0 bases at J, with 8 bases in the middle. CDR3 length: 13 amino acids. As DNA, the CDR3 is TGTGCCAGTAGGACAGTCATGAACACTGAAGCTTTCTTT. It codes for CASRTVMNTEAFF.

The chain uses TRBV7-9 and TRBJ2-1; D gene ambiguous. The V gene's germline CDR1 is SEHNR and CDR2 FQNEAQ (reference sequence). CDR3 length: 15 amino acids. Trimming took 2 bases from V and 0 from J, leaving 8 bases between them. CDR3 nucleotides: TGTGCCAGCAGCTTACGGTCGCTCTCCTACAATGAGCAGTTCTTC. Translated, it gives CASSLRSLSYNEQFF.

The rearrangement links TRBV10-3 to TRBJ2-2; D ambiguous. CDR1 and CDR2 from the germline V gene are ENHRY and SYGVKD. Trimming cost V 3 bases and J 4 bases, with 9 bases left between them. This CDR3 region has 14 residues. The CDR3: CAISETSGTGELFF. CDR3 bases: TGTGCCATCAGTGAAACGTCGGGCACCGGGGAGCTGTTTTTT.

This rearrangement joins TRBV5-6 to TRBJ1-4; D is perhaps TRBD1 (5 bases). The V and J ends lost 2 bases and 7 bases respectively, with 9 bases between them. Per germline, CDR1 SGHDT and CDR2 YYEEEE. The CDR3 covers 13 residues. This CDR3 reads CASSFGGGEKLFF. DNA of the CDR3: TGTGCCAGCAGCTTTGGGGGGGGTGAAAAACTGTTTTTT.

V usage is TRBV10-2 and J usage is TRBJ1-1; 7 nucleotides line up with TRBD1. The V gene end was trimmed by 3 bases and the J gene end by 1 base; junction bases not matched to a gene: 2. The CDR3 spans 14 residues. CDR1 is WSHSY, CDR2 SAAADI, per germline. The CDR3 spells CASSEDRANTEAFF. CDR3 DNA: TGCGCCAGCAGTGAAGACAGGGCGAACACTGAAGCTTTCTTT.

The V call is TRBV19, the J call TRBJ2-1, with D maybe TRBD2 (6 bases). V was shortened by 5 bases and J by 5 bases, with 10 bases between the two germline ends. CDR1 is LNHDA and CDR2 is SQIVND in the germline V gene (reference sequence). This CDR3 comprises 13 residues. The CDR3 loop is CASSGGVNNEQFF. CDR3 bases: TGTGCCAGTAGTGGCGGGGTTAACAATGAGCAGTTCTTC.

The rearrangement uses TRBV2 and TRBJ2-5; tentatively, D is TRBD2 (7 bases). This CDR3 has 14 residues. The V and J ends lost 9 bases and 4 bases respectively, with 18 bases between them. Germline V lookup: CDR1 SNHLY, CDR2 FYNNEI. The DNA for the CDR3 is TGTGCCAGGGGGGCTAGCGGTCAGGGAGAGACCCAGTACTTC. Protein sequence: CARGASGQGETQYF.

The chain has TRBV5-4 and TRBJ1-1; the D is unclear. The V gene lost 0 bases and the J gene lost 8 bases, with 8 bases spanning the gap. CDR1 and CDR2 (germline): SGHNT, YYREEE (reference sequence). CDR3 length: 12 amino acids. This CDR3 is CASSLGSGEAFF. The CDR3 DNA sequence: TGTGCCAGCAGCTTGGGTAGCGGAGAAGCTTTCTTT. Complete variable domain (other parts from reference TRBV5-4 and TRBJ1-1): ETGVTQSPTHLIKTRGQQVTLRCSSQSGHNTVSWYQQALGQGPQFIFQYYREEENGRGNFPPRFSGLQFPNYSSELNVNALELDDSALYLCASSLGSGEAFFGQGTRLTVV.

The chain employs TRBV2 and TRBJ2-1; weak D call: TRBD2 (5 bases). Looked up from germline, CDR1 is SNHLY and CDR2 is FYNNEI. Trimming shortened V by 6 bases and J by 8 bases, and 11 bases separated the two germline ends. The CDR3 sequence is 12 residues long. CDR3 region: CASRGGLYEQFF. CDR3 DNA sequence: TGTGCCAGCAGGGGCGGACTGTATGAGCAGTTCTTC.

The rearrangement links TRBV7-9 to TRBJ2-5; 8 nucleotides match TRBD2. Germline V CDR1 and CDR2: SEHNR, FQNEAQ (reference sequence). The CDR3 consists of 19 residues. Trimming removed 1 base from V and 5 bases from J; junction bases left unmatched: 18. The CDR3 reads CASSLVTGGLAQREETQYF. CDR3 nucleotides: TGTGCCAGCAGCTTAGTAACGGGTGGACTAGCACAGAGGGAGGAGACCCAGTACTTC.

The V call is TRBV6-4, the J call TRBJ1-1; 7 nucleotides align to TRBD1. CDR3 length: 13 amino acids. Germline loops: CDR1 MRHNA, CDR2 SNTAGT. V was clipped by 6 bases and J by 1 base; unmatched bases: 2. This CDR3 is CASRTGENTEAFF. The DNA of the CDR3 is TGTGCCAGCAGAACAGGGGAGAACACTGAAGCTTTCTTT.

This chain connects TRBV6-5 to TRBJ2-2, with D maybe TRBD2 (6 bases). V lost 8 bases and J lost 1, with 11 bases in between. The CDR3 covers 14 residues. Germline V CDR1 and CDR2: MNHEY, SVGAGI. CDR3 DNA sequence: TGTGCCAGCCGGGACTGGGGGAACACCGGGGAGCTGTTTTTT. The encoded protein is CASRDWGNTGELFF.

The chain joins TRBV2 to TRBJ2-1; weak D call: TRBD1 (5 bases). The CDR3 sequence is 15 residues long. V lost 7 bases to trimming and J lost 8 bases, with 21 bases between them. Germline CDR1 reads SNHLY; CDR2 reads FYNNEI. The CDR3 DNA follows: TGTGCCAGCATGCTCAGGGTTGTCTCAAATGATGAGCAGTTCTTC. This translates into CASMLRVVSNDEQFF.

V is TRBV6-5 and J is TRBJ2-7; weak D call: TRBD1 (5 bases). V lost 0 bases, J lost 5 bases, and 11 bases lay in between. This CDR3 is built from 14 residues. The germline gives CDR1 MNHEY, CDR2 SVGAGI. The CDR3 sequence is CASSYSTRAHEQYF. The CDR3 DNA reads TGTGCCAGCAGTTACTCGACCAGGGCCCACGAGCAGTACTTC.

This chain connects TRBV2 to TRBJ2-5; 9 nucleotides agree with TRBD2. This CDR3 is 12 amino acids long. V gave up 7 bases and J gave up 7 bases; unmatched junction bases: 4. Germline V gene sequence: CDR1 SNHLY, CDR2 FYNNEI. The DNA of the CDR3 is TGTGCCAGCATAAAGCGGGAGGTGACCCAGTACTTC. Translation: CASIKREVTQYF.

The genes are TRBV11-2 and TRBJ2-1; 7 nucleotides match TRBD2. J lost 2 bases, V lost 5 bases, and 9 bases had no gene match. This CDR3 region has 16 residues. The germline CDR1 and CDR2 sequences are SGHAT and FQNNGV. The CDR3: CASSIRPSGPYNEQFF. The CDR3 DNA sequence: TGTGCCAGCAGCATCCGCCCTAGCGGACCCTACAATGAGCAGTTCTTC. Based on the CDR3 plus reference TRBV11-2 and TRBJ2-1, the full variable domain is EAGVAQSPRYKIIEKRQSVAFWCNPISGHATLYWYQQILGQGPKLLIQFQNNGVVDDSQLPKDRFSAERLKGVDSTLKIQPAKLEDSAVYLCASSIRPSGPYNEQFFGPGTRLTVL.

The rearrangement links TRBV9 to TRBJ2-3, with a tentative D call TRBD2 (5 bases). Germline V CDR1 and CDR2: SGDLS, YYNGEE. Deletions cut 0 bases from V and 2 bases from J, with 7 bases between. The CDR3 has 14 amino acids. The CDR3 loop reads CASSVGGPTDTQYF. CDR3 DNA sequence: TGTGCCAGCAGCGTAGGAGGGCCCACAGATACGCAGTATTTT. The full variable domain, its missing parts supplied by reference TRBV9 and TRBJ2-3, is DSGVTQTPKHLITATGQRVTLRCSPRSGDLSVYWYQQSLDQGLQFLIQYYNGEERAKGNILERFSAQQFPDLHSELNLSSLELGDSALYFCASSVGGPTDTQYFGPGTRLTVL.

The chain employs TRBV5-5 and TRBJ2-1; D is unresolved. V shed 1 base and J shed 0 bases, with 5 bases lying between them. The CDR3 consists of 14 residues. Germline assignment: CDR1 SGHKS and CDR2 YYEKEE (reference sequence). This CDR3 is CASSLLVSYNEQFF. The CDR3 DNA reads TGTGCCAGCAGCTTGTTAGTCTCCTACAATGAGCAGTTCTTC.